Below, 16 T cell receptor beta chains from the same sample are listed, as sequenced in a study of Ad26.COV2.S vaccination and SARS-CoV-2 variants. Sample treatment: around 19 received Ad26.COV2.S at low or high dose, single or two shots; about 5 received placebo; per-sample allocation not given. Collection of the samples took place on day 63 after the first injection of vaccine or placebo. Here immunoSEQ multiplex PCR was the method, and the copy in TCRdb shows in-frame clones only, minus some. This table holds about 350,000 clones, 80% to 90% found once. The sample was peripheral blood, taken in a trial of Ad26.COV2.S vaccine versus placebo. These receptors were taken from a person aged 18-65 years who received the Ad26.COV2.S COVID-19 vaccine or a placebo.

This chain joins TRBV4-2 and TRBJ1-4; 7 bases line up with TRBD1. The ends lost 2 bases at V and 7 bases at J; junction bases unmatched: 10. This CDR3 comprises 16 residues. Germline loops: CDR1 LGHNA, CDR2 YNFKEQ. The CDR3 reads CASSQNPPRTGEKLFF. The CDR3 DNA sequence: TGTGCCAGCAGCCAAAACCCCCCCAGGACAGGTGAAAAACTGTTTTTT.

The V and J genes are TRBV29-1 and TRBJ2-5, with D perhaps matching TRBD1 (5 bases). V was cut by 4 bases and J by 2 bases, with 8 bases left in between. The germline V gene encodes CDR1 SQVTM and CDR2 ANQGSEA. The CDR3 contains 12 residues. CDR3 protein: CSVGGAQETQYF. CDR3 DNA sequence: TGCAGCGTTGGGGGCGCGCAAGAGACCCAGTACTTC. The full variable domain, rest sourced from reference TRBV29-1 and TRBJ2-5, is SAVISQKPSRDICQRGTSLTIQCQVDSQVTMMFWYRQQPGQSLTLIATANQGSEATYESGFVIDKFPISRPNLTFSTLTVSNMSPEDSSIYLCSVGGAQETQYFGPGTRLLVL.

The V gene is TRBV7-9, the J gene TRBJ1-3; 8 nucleotides agree with TRBD1. CDR1 is SEHNR and CDR2 is FQNEAQ in the germline V gene (reference sequence). CDR3 length: 19 amino acids. V gave up 1 base and J gave up 0 bases; unmatched junction bases: 11. DNA for the CDR3: TGTGCCAGCAGCTTAGATGCGCGAGACAGGGGTAACTCTGGAAACACCATATATTTT. The encoded protein is CASSLDARDRGNSGNTIYF.

This clone has a single count. The chain carries TRBV6-6 and TRBJ1-5; no reliable D call. V gave up 6 bases and J gave up 4 bases, with 19 bases separating them. The CDR3 sequence is 16 residues long. Germline lookup yields CDR1 MNHNY and CDR2 SVGAGI (reference sequence). The CDR3 DNA reads as TGTGCCAGCAGCCTTTACTCTGGGAAGGGAAATCAGCCCCAGCATTTT. Residues: CASSLYSGKGNQPQHF.

This clone occurred once. V usage is TRBV3-1 (or the pseudogene TRBV3-2) and J usage is TRBJ2-7, with unresolved D. In germline, CDR1 is LGHDT, CDR2 YNNKEL (reference sequence). V lost 0 bases and J 3 bases, leaving 15 bases between the germline ends. CDR3 length: 16 amino acids. In nucleotides, the CDR3 is TGTGCCAGCAGCCAAGAGAGTGGGCGCCAACACTACGAGCAGTACTTC. Translated: CASSQESGRQHYEQYF.

CDR3 in DNA: TGTGCCACCAGTTGGGGAGATACGCAGTATTTT. Translated, it gives CATSWGDTQYF. This chain links TRBV24-1 with TRBJ2-3; the D is unclear. Germline CDR1 KGHDR, CDR2 SFDVKD. The CDR3 totals 11 residues. The V gene lost 6 bases and the J gene lost 5 bases, with 5 bases spanning the gap.

The chain joins TRBV6-5 to TRBJ2-3; the D gene could be TRBD1 or TRBD2 (5 bases each). The V gene lost 0 bases and the J gene lost 6 bases, with 10 bases spanning the gap. CDR1 and CDR2 from the germline V gene are MNHEY and SVGAGI. CDR3 length: 14 amino acids. The CDR3 sequence: CASSYSGAMDTQYF. In nucleotides, the CDR3 is TGTGCCAGCAGTTACTCCGGGGCAATGGATACGCAGTATTTT.

The chain uses TRBV19 and TRBJ1-1; 7 bases map to TRBD1. The CDR3 extends over 14 amino acids. Germline V lookup: CDR1 LNHDA, CDR2 SQIVND (reference sequence). Germline trimming cut 5 bases from V and 5 bases from J; bases unmatched to any gene: 8. In DNA form, the CDR3 reads TGTGCCAGTAGTGTACAGGGGTTTCGGACTGAAGCTTTCTTT. Translating gives CASSVQGFRTEAFF.

The rearrangement uses TRBV11-3 and TRBJ2-5; 7 bases line up with TRBD1. There are 13 residues in the CDR3. CDR1 SGHNT and CDR2 YENEEA come from the germline V gene. Trimming cost V 0 bases and J 7 bases; bases outside gene matches: 2. The CDR3 DNA follows: TGTGCCAGCAGCTTAGATACAGGGGCGACCCAGTACTTC. Its translation is CASSLDTGATQYF.

The rearrangement joins TRBV27 to TRBJ2-2; unclear D gene. The CDR3 extends over 14 amino acids. Germline CDR1 is MNHEY and CDR2 is SMNVEV (reference sequence). Trimming took 3 bases from V and 1 from J, leaving 6 bases between them. CDR3 in DNA: TGTGCCAGCAGTTTCCCAGAGAACACCGGGGAGCTGTTTTTT. Its translation: CASSFPENTGELFF.

The rearrangement uses TRBV27 and TRBJ1-2, with 10 positions matching TRBD1. Germline V gives CDR1 MNHEY, CDR2 SMNVEV (reference sequence). The CDR3 is 17 residues long. The J segment lost 4 bases and the V segment lost 6 bases, leaving 14 bases of the junction unmatched. The CDR3 spells CASSADRGRPDAYGYTF. CDR3 in DNA: TGTGCCAGCAGCGCCGACAGGGGGCGCCCCGACGCCTATGGCTACACCTTC.

V gene TRBV4-3 combines with J gene TRBJ2-3; D is ambiguous. This CDR3 contains 16 residues. Trimming stripped 0 bases from V and 0 bases from J, with 10 bases between. Per germline, CDR1 LGHNA and CDR2 YSLEER. The CDR3 sequence: CASSQDPRSSTDTQYF. The CDR3 DNA reads as TGCGCCAGCAGCCAAGATCCCCGCTCTAGCACAGATACGCAGTATTTT.

The chain combines TRBV19 with TRBJ2-7; perhaps TRBD2 as D (6 bases). In germline, CDR1 is LNHDA, CDR2 SQIVND (reference sequence). The V end lost 5 bases, the J end lost 2 bases, and 13 bases lay between the germline ends. This CDR3 is 14 amino acids long. CDR3: CASSLAEETYEQYF. The CDR3 DNA sequence: TGTGCCAGTAGTTTAGCGGAGGAGACCTACGAGCAGTACTTC.

The CDR3 sequence is CASSLTGVNTEAFF. CDR3 sequence (DNA): TGTGCCAGCAGTTTAACGGGGGTTAACACTGAAGCTTTCTTT. The chain recombines TRBV28 with TRBJ1-1, with D perhaps matching TRBD1 (5 bases). V gave up 2 bases and J gave up 2 bases, with 9 bases separating them. Per the germline V gene, CDR1 is MDHEN and CDR2 is SYDVKM. This CDR3 contains 14 residues.

This clone came up once. This rearrangement joins TRBV7-2 to TRBJ1-6; 7 nucleotides line up with TRBD1. CDR1 SGHTA and CDR2 FQGNSA come from the germline V gene. The junction had 4 bases not matched to a gene; V was cut back by 5 bases and J by 0 bases. The CDR3 contains 16 residues. CDR3 amino acids: CASSARDSSYNSPLHF. CDR3 nucleotides: TGTGCCAGCAGCGCACGGGACAGCTCCTATAATTCACCCCTCCACTTT. Based on the CDR3 plus reference TRBV7-2 and TRBJ1-6, the full variable domain is GAGVSQSPSNKVTEKGKDVELRCDPISGHTALYWYRQSLGQGLEFLIYFQGNSAPDKSGLPSDRFSAERTGGSVSTLTIQRTQQEDSAVYLCASSARDSSYNSPLHFGNGTRLTVT.

This clone was seen a single time. V is TRBV11-2 and J is TRBJ1-1; D gene unclear. Germline V lookup: CDR1 SGHAT, CDR2 FQNNGV. The CDR3 is 15 amino acids. Trimming removed 4 bases from V and 4 bases from J, with 16 bases in between. This chain's CDR3 is CASSSNFQDPTEAFF. The CDR3 region has the DNA TGTGCCAGCAGCTCCAATTTCCAGGATCCCACTGAAGCTTTCTTT.